This T cell receptor (beta chain) comes out of a study of blood T cell repertoires in COVID-19. Whole-study context: Spain, Italy and the United States supplied samples that represented acute and convalescent COVID-19. Sources were T cells, B-cell-depleted T cells, or PBMCs; the material itself was cDNA or gDNA.

This clone was detected only a few times. V shed 0 bases and J shed 12 bases, with 16 bases lying between them. This CDR3 spans 15 amino acids. CDR1 is SGHNT and CDR2 is YYREEE in the germline V gene (reference sequence). In the study's own analysis: Amplified reference gene primers provided the basis for estimating nucleated cell counts. Data came from immunoSEQ multiplex PCR; TCRdb stores just in-frame clones and leaves some out. V, J and clone size derive from that table, while D and trimming were established from the DNA sequence. The repertoire holds some 140,000 clones, with roughly 80% as singletons.

The sequence was obtained from an elderly man with acute or convalescent COVID-19. The sequencing sample was made of peripheral blood. This chain joins TRBV5-4 and TRBJ1-6; D may be TRBD1 (5 bases). Here the CDR3 reads CASSLDGGDPGPLHF. The CDR3 nucleotides are TGTGCCAGCAGCTTGGACGGCGGGGACCCGGGACCCCTCCACTTT.